These 20 T cell receptor beta chains share one sample of origin, sequenced in a study of shared clonotypes between healthy human individuals. Generated by immunoSEQ multiplex PCR, the TCRdb table keeps only in-frame clones and is missing some. The table has nearly 2 million clones, about 95% seen once. Cells designated naive CD8 were CD45RO-negative and were positively selected for CCR7, with terminally differentiated effector memory CD45RA+ cells excluded. The sequencing sample was made of naive CD8+ T cells sorted from blood. The receptors were gathered from a man aged 18 to 30 in good health.

The V call is TRBV7-9, the J call TRBJ2-1; 8 bases align to TRBD1. This CDR3 is 14 amino acids long. V was pared by 5 bases and J by 4 bases, with 4 bases of the junction left unmatched. In germline, CDR1 is SEHNR, CDR2 FQNEAQ (reference sequence). CDR3 coding DNA: TGTGCCAGCAGCCGAACAGGGGGTTACAATGAGCAGTTCTTC. Translation gives CASSRTGGYNEQFF.

This chain connects TRBV28 to TRBJ1-1; D is unclear. The CDR3 extends over 13 amino acids. Between the trimmed V and J ends, which lost 8 bases and 0 bases, there was a span of 10 bases. Germline assignment: CDR1 MDHEN and CDR2 SYDVKM. The CDR3 DNA reads as TGTGCCAGCTACGTGACGGTGAACACTGAAGCTTTCTTT. Translation gives CASYVTVNTEAFF.

With regard to this clone: Different DNA sequences within this sample yield the same CDR3. This chain joins TRBV7-9 and TRBJ2-7; D perhaps matches TRBD2 (5 bases). V shed 3 bases and J shed 5 bases, with 8 bases lying between them. This CDR3 spans 12 amino acids. Per the germline V gene, CDR1 is SEHNR and CDR2 is FQNEAQ (reference sequence). CDR3 bases: TGTGCCAGCAGCTTGGCGGGTGACGAGCAGTACTTC. Amino acids: CASSLAGDEQYF. Variable domain in full (rest from reference TRBV7-9 and TRBJ2-7): DTGVSQNPRHKITKRGQNVTFRCDPISEHNRLYWYRQTLGQGPEFLTYFQNEAQLEKSRLLSDRFSAERPKGSFSTLEIQRTEQGDSAMYLCASSLAGDEQYFGPGTRLTVT.

This clone appeared a single time. The rearrangement uses TRBV27 and TRBJ2-5; the match to TRBD1 covers 9 bases. Germline CDR1 and CDR2: MNHEY and SMNVEV (reference sequence). The CDR3 loop spans 15 amino acids. Germline trimming cut 5 bases from V and 5 bases from J; bases unmatched to any gene: 9. CDR3 bases: TGTGCCAGCAGTCCCCTAACAGGGGGCTGGGAGACCCAGTACTTC. Protein sequence: CASSPLTGGWETQYF.

V is TRBV2 and J is TRBJ2-1; no reliable D call. Germline assignment: CDR1 SNHLY and CDR2 FYNNEI. This CDR3 is built from 13 residues. Trimming stripped 11 bases from V and 0 bases from J, with 11 bases between. The CDR3 DNA reads TGTGCCGCTGACCATAGCTCCTACAATGAGCAGTTCTTC. This gives the protein CAADHSSYNEQFF.

The table lists this clone with a count of one. V and J are TRBV5-1 and TRBJ1-1; no firm D call. V was shortened by 2 bases and J by 7 bases, with 15 bases between the two germline ends. This CDR3 region has 14 residues. Per the germline V gene, CDR1 is SGHRS and CDR2 is YFSETQ. CDR3 sequence reads: CASSFNLSPSEAFF. CDR3 nucleotides: TGCGCCAGCAGCTTTAACCTCAGCCCTAGTGAAGCTTTCTTT.

In its sample, this clone was seen a few times. The V call is TRBV11-2, the J call TRBJ1-6; the D is unclear. Germline lookup yields CDR1 SGHAT and CDR2 FQNNGV. This CDR3 comprises 13 residues. V was pared by 1 base and J by 9 bases, with 7 bases between. The CDR3 here is CASSLGMGSPLHF. The DNA of the CDR3 is TGTGCCAGCAGCTTAGGGATGGGTTCACCCCTCCACTTT.

V is TRBV5-8 and J is TRBJ2-5; TRBD2 matches 9 bases. The CDR3 has 14 residues. Germline CDR1 SGHTS, CDR2 YDEGEE. With 3 bases clipped from V and 2 bases from J, the junction kept 2 bases outside the gene matches. The CDR3 sequence is CASSSAGGQETQYF. The CDR3 region has the DNA TGTGCCAGCAGCTCGGCGGGGGGGCAAGAGACCCAGTACTTC. The whole variable domain, remainder taken from reference TRBV5-8 and TRBJ2-5, is EAGVTQSPTHLIKTRGQQATLRCSPISGHTSVYWYQQALGLGLQFLLWYDEGEERNRGNFPPRFSGRQFPNYSSELNVNALELEDSALYLCASSSAGGQETQYFGPGTRLLVL.

The chain has TRBV7-8 and TRBJ2-7; maybe TRBD2 (6 bases). V was cut by 6 bases and J by 0 bases, with 15 bases left in between. The CDR3 has 15 amino acids. Germline values: CDR1 SGHVS, CDR2 FQNEAQ. The CDR3 spells CASRLGLLSSYEQYF. In DNA form, the CDR3 reads TGTGCCAGCAGGCTAGGACTACTTAGCTCCTACGAGCAGTACTTC.

The rearrangement joins TRBV30 to TRBJ1-4, with no clear D. Trimming shortened V by 0 bases and J by 4 bases, and 12 bases separated the two germline ends. The CDR3 sequence is 15 residues long. Looked up from germline, CDR1 is GTSNPN and CDR2 is SVGIG (reference sequence). CDR3 region: CAWSVVGSVNEKLFF. CDR3 bases: TGTGCCTGGAGTGTAGTCGGCAGCGTTAATGAAAAACTGTTTTTT. Variable domain in full (rest from reference TRBV30 and TRBJ1-4): SQTIHQWPATLVQPVGSPLSLECTVEGTSNPNLYWYRQAAGRGLQLLFYSVGIGQISSEVPQNLSASRPQDRQFILSSKKLLLSDSGFYLCAWSVVGSVNEKLFFGSGTQLSVL.

This clone has only one observation. CDR3 residues: CASSLEEREGWNTGELFF. CDR3 nucleotides: TGTGCCAGCAGCTTAGAGGAGCGGGAGGGCTGGAACACCGGGGAGCTGTTTTTT. The chain carries TRBV7-2 and TRBJ2-2; TRBD2 agrees at 10 bases. The V and J ends lost 1 base and 1 base, in that order; junction bases with no gene match: 6. The CDR3 length is 18 residues. The germline CDR1 and CDR2 sequences are SGHTA and FQGNSA.

V is TRBV9 and J is TRBJ2-2; a possible D gene is TRBD2 (6 bases). The CDR3 sequence is 16 residues long. Trimming took off 4 bases at V and 7 bases at J, with 20 bases between the two ends. Germline V CDR1 and CDR2: SGDLS, YYNGEE. The CDR3 DNA reads TGTGCCAGCAGCCCGGGGCGGGACCCGGTTAGCGGGGAGCTGTTTTTT. Its translation is CASSPGRDPVSGELFF.

This clone was observed once. V and J are TRBV6-1 and TRBJ2-3, with a weak D call TRBD2 (6 bases). CDR1 is MNHNS, CDR2 SASEGT, per germline. V was cut by 3 bases and J by 1 base, with 14 bases left in between. The CDR3 covers 16 residues. The CDR3 is CASSDTLATGTDTQYF. CDR3 sequence (DNA): TGTGCCAGCAGTGACACACTAGCAACCGGCACAGATACGCAGTATTTT.

The gene calls are TRBV30 and TRBJ2-7, with 11 nucleotides matching TRBD1. The CDR3 has 14 amino acids. Germline V gives CDR1 GTSNPN, CDR2 SVGIG (reference sequence). Germline trimming cut 3 bases from V and 4 bases from J; bases unmatched to any gene: 5. The CDR3 DNA follows: TGTGCCTGGAGCGCCCGGGACAGGGGGTACGAGCAGTACTTC. It translates to CAWSARDRGYEQYF.

The chain joins TRBV6-1 to TRBJ2-2, with D unresolved. V lost 8 bases to trimming and J lost 1 base, with 8 bases between them. The CDR3 consists of 13 residues. Germline V gives CDR1 MNHNS, CDR2 SASEGT. CDR3 nucleotide sequence: TGTGCCAGCGCCCCGGGGAACACCGGGGAGCTGTTTTTT. This encodes CASAPGNTGELFF.

The chain combines TRBV4-1 with TRBJ2-2; 7 nucleotides agree with TRBD2. Germline trimming cut 7 bases from V and 6 bases from J; bases unmatched to any gene: 5. Germline CDR1 and CDR2: MGHRA and YSYEKL. The CDR3 has 13 amino acids. The CDR3 nucleotides are TGCGCCAGCAATCCCCGGGGGGCCGGGGAGCTGTTTTTT. Translation gives CASNPRGAGELFF.

The V and J genes are TRBV5-1 and TRBJ1-6; TRBD1 agrees at 9 bases. Unmatched junction bases numbered 6, after V lost 3 bases and J lost 8 bases. Per germline, CDR1 SGHRS and CDR2 YFSETQ. CDR3 size: 15 residues. CDR3 coding DNA: TGCGCCAGCAGCTGGGGGACAGGGTCAGATTCACCCCTCCACTTT. As protein: CASSWGTGSDSPLHF.

V gene TRBV5-4 combines with J gene TRBJ2-1; the match to TRBD2 covers 10 bases. V lost 4 bases, J lost 8 bases, and 15 bases stayed unmatched. In germline, CDR1 is SGHNT, CDR2 YYREEE (reference sequence). CDR3 length equals 17 residues. CDR3 DNA sequence: TGTGCCAGCAGCGTACCTAGCGGGGGCAGGATCCAGGATGAGCAGTTCTTC. Amino acid sequence: CASSVPSGGRIQDEQFF. The whole variable domain, remainder taken from reference TRBV5-4 and TRBJ2-1, is ETGVTQSPTHLIKTRGQQVTLRCSSQSGHNTVSWYQQALGQGPQFIFQYYREEENGRGNFPPRFSGLQFPNYSSELNVNALELDDSALYLCASSVPSGGRIQDEQFFGPGTRLTVL.

To note about this clone: The identical CDR3 is also encoded by other nucleotide sequences in the sample. The rearrangement joins TRBV29-1 to TRBJ2-7; no clear D gene. The CDR3 spans 11 residues. Germline V gene data show CDR1 as SQVTM and CDR2 as ANQGSEA. V lost 4 bases and J 3 bases, leaving 7 bases between the germline ends. The CDR3 spells CSVARDYEQYF. CDR3 bases: TGCAGCGTTGCAAGGGACTACGAGCAGTACTTC.

This chain joins TRBV27 and TRBJ1-1; TRBD1 might be the D (5 bases). The CDR3 has 14 residues. Looked up from germline, CDR1 is MNHEY and CDR2 is SMNVEV (reference sequence). The V end lost 1 base, the J end lost 4 bases, and 10 bases lay between the germline ends. The DNA for the CDR3 is TGTGCCAGCAGTTTATTACCTAGGGGCACTGAAGCTTTCTTT. This sequence encodes CASSLLPRGTEAFF.